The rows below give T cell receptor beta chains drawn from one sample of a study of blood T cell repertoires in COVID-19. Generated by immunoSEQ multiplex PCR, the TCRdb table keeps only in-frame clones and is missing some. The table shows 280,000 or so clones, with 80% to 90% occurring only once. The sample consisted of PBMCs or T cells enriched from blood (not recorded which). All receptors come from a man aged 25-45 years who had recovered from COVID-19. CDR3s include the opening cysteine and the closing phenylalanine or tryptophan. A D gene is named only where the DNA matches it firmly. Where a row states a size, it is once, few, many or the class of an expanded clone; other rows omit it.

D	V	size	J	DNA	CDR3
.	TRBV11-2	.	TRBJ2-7	TGTGCCAGCAGCCCCAGGGTGCAAAGCTCCTACGAGCAGTACTTC	CASSPRVQSSYEQYF
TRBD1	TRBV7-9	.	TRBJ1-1	TGTGCCAGCAGCTTATCGGAAGACAGGGGAACTTTCTTT	CASSLSEDRGTFF
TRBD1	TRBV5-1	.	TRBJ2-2	TGCGCCAGCAGGGGACGGACAGGTCTTAACACCGGGGAGCTGTTTTTT	CASRGRTGLNTGELFF
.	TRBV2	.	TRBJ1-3	TGTGCCAGCAGTGTTGAGGGTCTCAGCTCTGGAAACACCATATATTTT	CASSVEGLSSGNTIYF
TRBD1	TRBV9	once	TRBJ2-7	TGTGCCAGCACCAAGGAGGGGACAGGGATCTACGAGCAGTACTTC	CASTKEGTGIYEQYF
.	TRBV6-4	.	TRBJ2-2	TGTGCCAGCAGTGACTCCTCCGCCGGGGAGCTGTTTTTT	CASSDSSAGELFF
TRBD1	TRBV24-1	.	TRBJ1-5	TGTGCCACCAGTGATTGGGACAGGGGTGGCAATCAGCCCCAGCATTTT	CATSDWDRGGNQPQHF
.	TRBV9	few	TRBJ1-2	TGTGCCAGCACCCGCTCCGGCTATGGCTACACCTTC	CASTRSGYGYTF
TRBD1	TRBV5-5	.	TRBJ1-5	TGTGCCAGCCAGCCAGGGGGGCCAAGGAGCAATCAGCCCCAGCATTTT	CASQPGGPRSNQPQHF
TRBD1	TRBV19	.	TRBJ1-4	TGTGCCAGTAACACCGGGACAGGGTGGTTGGAGGAAAAACTGTTTTTT	CASNTGTGWLEEKLFF
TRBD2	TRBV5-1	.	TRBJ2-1	TGCGCCAGCAGTAAGACACTAGCGGGGGTCAATGAGCAGTTCTTC	CASSKTLAGVNEQFF
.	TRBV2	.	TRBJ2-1	TGTGCCACCGCGCTTGGGGGGGGCGCGCGGGAGCAGTTCTTC	CATALGGGAREQFF
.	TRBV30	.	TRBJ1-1	TGTGCCTGGAGAATCTCCCCTAGAGCTTTCTTT	CAWRISPRAFF
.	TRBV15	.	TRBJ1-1	TGTGCCACCAGCCGTGACATGAACACTGAAGCTTTCTTT	CATSRDMNTEAFF
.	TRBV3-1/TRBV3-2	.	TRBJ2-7	TGTGCCAGCAGCCAAGAGCGGGATGGATACGAGCAGTACTTC	CASSQERDGYEQYF